This entry describes one T cell receptor beta chain. There are 18 residues in the CDR3. Trimming took 6 bases from V and 1 from J; bases not matched to a gene: 10. Per the germline V gene, CDR1 is MNHEY and CDR2 is SMNVEV (reference sequence). This entry comes from a study of OX40 agonist ivuxolimab in advanced cancers. Data came from immunoSEQ multiplex PCR; TCRdb stores just in-frame clones and leaves some out. This sample has some 80,000 clones, with around nine tenths found just once. The source is an adult with an advanced solid tumor such as melanoma, head and neck, liver or kidney cancer. The V and J genes are TRBV27 and TRBJ2-2, with TRBD1 matching 11 bases. The input for sequencing was CD4+ or CD8+ T cells sorted from blood, taken in a trial of the OX40 agonist ivuxolimab. The CDR3 nucleotides are TGTGCCAGCAGCTCCGCCGGGACAGGGGGTATGAACACCGGGGAGCTGTTTTTT. It is translated as CASSSAGTGGMNTGELFF.